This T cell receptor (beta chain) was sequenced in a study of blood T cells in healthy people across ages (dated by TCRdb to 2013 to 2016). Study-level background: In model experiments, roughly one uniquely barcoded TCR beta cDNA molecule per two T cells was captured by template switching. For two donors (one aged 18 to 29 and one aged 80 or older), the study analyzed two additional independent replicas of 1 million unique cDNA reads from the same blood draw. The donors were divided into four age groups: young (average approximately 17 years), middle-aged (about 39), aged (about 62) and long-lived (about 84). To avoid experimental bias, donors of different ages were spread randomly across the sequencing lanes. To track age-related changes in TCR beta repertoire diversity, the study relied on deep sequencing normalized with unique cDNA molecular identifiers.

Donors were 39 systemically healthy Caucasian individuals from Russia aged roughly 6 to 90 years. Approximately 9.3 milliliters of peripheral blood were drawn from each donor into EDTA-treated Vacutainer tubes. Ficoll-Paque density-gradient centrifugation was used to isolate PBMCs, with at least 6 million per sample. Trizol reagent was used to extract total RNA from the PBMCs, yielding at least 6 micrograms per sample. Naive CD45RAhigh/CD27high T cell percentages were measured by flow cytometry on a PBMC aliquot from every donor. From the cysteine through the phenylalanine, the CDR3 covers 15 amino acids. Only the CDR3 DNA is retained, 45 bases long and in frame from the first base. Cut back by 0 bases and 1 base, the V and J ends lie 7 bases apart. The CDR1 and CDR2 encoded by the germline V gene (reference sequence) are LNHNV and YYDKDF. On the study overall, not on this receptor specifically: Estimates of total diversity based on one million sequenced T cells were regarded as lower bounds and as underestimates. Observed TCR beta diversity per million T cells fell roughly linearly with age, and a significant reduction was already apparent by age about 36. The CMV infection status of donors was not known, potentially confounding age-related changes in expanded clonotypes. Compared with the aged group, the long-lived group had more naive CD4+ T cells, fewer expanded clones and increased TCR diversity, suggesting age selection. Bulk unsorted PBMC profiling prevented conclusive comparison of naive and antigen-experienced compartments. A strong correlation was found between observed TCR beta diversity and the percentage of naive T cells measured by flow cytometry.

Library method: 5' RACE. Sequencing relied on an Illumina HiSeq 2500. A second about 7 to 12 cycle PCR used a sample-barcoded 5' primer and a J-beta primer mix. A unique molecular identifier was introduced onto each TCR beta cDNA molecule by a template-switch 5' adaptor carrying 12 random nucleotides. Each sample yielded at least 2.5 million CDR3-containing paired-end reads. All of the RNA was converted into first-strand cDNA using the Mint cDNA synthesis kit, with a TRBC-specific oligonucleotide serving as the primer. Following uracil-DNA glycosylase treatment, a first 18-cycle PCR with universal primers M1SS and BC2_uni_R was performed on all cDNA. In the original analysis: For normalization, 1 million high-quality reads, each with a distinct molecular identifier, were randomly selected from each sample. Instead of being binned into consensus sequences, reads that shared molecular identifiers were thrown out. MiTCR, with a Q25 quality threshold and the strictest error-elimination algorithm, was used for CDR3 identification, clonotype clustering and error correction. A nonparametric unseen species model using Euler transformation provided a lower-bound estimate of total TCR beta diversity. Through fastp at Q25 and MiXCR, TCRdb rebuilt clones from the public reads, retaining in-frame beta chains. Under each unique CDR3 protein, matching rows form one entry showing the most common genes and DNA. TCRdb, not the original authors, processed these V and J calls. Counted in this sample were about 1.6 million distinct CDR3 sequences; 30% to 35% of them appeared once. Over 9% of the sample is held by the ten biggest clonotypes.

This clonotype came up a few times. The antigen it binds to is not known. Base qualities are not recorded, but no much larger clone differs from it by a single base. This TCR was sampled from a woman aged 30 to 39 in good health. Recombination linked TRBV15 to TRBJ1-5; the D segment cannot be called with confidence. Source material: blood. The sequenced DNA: TGTGCCACCAGCAGAGATGCCGGGAGCAATCAGCCCCAGCATTTT. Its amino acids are CATSRDAGSNQPQHF.